The present T cell receptor (beta chain) was sequenced within a study of shared clonotypes between healthy human individuals. Study-level findings and limits: Across a handful of donors, naive CD4 shared around 5.4%, naive CD8 approximately 3.5%, memory CD4 more than 2%, memory CD8 about 0.38%.

Trimming cost V 6 bases and J 4 bases, with 9 bases left between them. The CDR3 is 13 residues long. Germline assignment: CDR1 MDHEN and CDR2 SYDVKM. Every immunoSEQ plate was one replicate of a subset's evenly spread DNA. Tens of thousands of T cell genomes, or approximately 0.2 ug DNA, went into the sorted-subset replicate PCRs. The table came from immunoSEQ multiplex PCR; TCRdb's copy has only in-frame clones and leaves some out. This table holds some 2.4 million clones, under 95% found once. Turning to this clone: Its antigen remains unknown.

This chain links TRBV28 with TRBJ1-4; possibly TRBD1 for D (5 bases). The sequence was obtained from a man aged 18 to 29 in good health. Some clones in this sample may be carry-over from other donors' samples. The sequenced material came from naive CD4+ T cells from PBMCs. As to subset: CD45RA+ positively selected. CDR3 loop: CASRQAGNEKLFF. The CDR3 DNA reads TGTGCCAGCAGACAGGCGGGTAATGAAAAACTGTTTTTT. Complete variable domain (other parts from reference TRBV28 and TRBJ1-4): DVKVTQSSRYLVKRTGEKVFLECVQDMDHENMFWYRQDPGLGLRLIYFSYDVKMKEKGDIPEGYSVSREKKERFSLILESASTNQTSMYLCASRQAGNEKLFFGSGTQLSVL.